These 21 T cell receptor beta chains share one sample of origin, sequenced in a study of T-cell reconstitution after alpha-beta-depleted transplantation in children. Unique molecular identifiers were incorporated when the TCRbeta library was constructed. TCRdb reanalysed the PCR reads using MiXCR and keeps one entry per CDR3 protein. The data show hundreds of thousands of distinct CDR3 sequences, approximately 16% seen once. The sample in question was PBMCs from the stem cell graft donor, obtained from the stem cell graft. The source is a human donor who donated a stem cell graft to a child with acute myeloid leukemia.

This clonotype came up a few times. The chain uses TRBV7-9 and TRBJ2-7; no definite D call. Trimming stripped 2 bases from V and 4 bases from J, with 12 bases between. The CDR3 covers 14 residues. Germline V gene lookup returns CDR1 SEHNR and CDR2 FQNEAQ (reference sequence). The CDR3 region is CASSLSKHPYEQYV. In nucleotides, the CDR3 is TGTGCCAGCAGCTTATCAAAACACCCTTACGAGCAGTACGTC.

The sample holds a few counts of this clonotype. The gene calls are TRBV5-1 and TRBJ1-2; 9 bases agree with TRBD1. CDR1 is SGHRS and CDR2 is YFSETQ in the germline V gene. V shed 4 bases and J 7 bases; nucleotides not matched to a gene: 5. This CDR3 is 13 amino acids long. CDR3 region: CASSPDRGSGYTF. CDR3 nucleotide sequence: TGCGCCAGCAGCCCGGACAGGGGATCTGGCTACACCTTC. Full variable domain (remainder filled in from reference TRBV5-1 and TRBJ1-2): KAGVTQTPRYLIKTRGQQVTLSCSPISGHRSVSWYQQTPGQGLQFLFEYFSETQRNKGNFPGRFSGRQFSNSRSEMNVSTLELGDSALYLCASSPDRGSGYTFGSGTRLTVV.

The V and J genes are TRBV11-2 and TRBJ1-5, with D hard to call. The CDR3 totals 15 residues. Germline loops: CDR1 SGHAT, CDR2 FQNNGV. Trimming pared 1 base from V and 4 bases from J, leaving 11 bases between. CDR3 sequence reads: CASSLGSGPNQPQHF. CDR3 in DNA: TGTGCCAGCAGCTTAGGGAGCGGGCCAAATCAGCCCCAGCATTTT.

This clonotype came up a few times. V and J are TRBV20-1 and TRBJ1-6, with 8 nucleotides matching TRBD1. CDR1 DFQATT and CDR2 SNEGSKA come from the germline V gene (reference sequence). The V and J ends lost 6 bases and 10 bases, in that order; junction bases with no gene match: 11. The CDR3 sequence is 14 residues long. The CDR3 DNA follows: TGCAGTGCACCCCCTCCGACAGGGGTGTCACCCCTCCACTTT. Translated, it gives CSAPPPTGVSPLHF.

Many counts were recorded for this clonotype. The V call is TRBV9, the J call TRBJ2-7; D is unresolved. Germline values: CDR1 SGDLS, CDR2 YYNGEE. CDR3 length: 13 residues. The V end was cut by 0 bases, the J end by 5 bases, with 9 bases between. The CDR3 DNA is TGTGCCAGCAGCGTAGACGATGGCAACGAGCAGTACTTC. Translating gives CASSVDDGNEQYF. Drawing the rest from reference TRBV9 and TRBJ2-7, the complete variable domain is DSGVTQTPKHLITATGQRVTLRCSPRSGDLSVYWYQQSLDQGLQFLIQYYNGEERAKGNILERFSAQQFPDLHSELNLSSLELGDSALYFCASSVDDGNEQYFGPGTRLTVT.

This clonotype appeared many times. The V and J genes are TRBV27 and TRBJ2-1; 11 bases match TRBD2. CDR3 length equals 15 residues. The V and J ends lost 3 bases and 8 bases, in that order; junction bases with no gene match: 6. Germline V lookup: CDR1 MNHEY, CDR2 SMNVEV (reference sequence). In DNA form, the CDR3 reads TGTGCCAGCAGTTTGATGCTAGCGGGGGGTTATGAGCAGTTCTTC. Amino acid sequence: CASSLMLAGGYEQFF.

The sample holds many counts of this clonotype. The V call is TRBV12-3 or TRBV12-4, the J call TRBJ2-7; 9 bases map to TRBD1. After removal of 6 bases from V and 2 bases from J, the junction contained 8 bases not matched to a gene. CDR3 length: 15 residues. The CDR3 DNA is TGTGCCAGCAGACGGGGGACAGGGAGAACCTACGAGCAGTACTTC. Amino acid sequence: CASRRGTGRTYEQYF.

This clonotype was seen more than once but under ten times. The rearrangement uses TRBV7-2 and TRBJ1-1; 8 bases match TRBD1. The V gene end was trimmed by 5 bases and the J gene end by 0 bases; junction bases not matched to a gene: 5. CDR1 and CDR2 from the germline V gene are SGHTA and FQGNSA. The CDR3 is 15 amino acids. The CDR3 nucleotides read TGTGCCAGCAGCCAAGGGACAGGAATGAACACTGAAGCTTTCTTT. Its protein product is CASSQGTGMNTEAFF.

The chain joins TRBV29-1 to TRBJ1-2; no firm D call. The CDR3 loop spans 13 amino acids. V dropped 3 bases and J dropped 2 bases, with 10 bases sitting between them. Germline assignment: CDR1 SQVTM and CDR2 ANQGSEA. The CDR3 region is CSVDLPGNYGYTF. The CDR3 bases are TGCAGCGTTGACCTTCCGGGAAACTATGGCTACACCTTC.

Many counts were recorded for this clonotype. This chain connects TRBV7-2 to TRBJ1-1; D is possibly TRBD1 (5 bases). Germline CDR1 SGHTA, CDR2 FQGNSA. The CDR3 length is 14 residues. Deletions cut 1 base from V and 4 bases from J, with 10 bases between. The CDR3 DNA is TGTGCCAGCAGCTTAGAAGGGGTGAGCACTGAAGCTTTCTTT. Translated: CASSLEGVSTEAFF.

CDR3 nucleotide sequence: TGCAGTGCCACCGACAGCTCTGGGGCCAACGTCCTGACTTTC. Translating gives CSATDSSGANVLTF. The chain couples TRBV20-1 to TRBJ2-6, with a possible D match to TRBD1 (5 bases). Germline V gene sequence: CDR1 DFQATT, CDR2 SNEGSKA (reference sequence). The V and J ends lost 6 bases and 0 bases respectively, with 9 bases between them. The CDR3 has 14 amino acids.

This clonotype showed up many times. The CDR3 loop is CASSPPGRNTEAFF. In DNA form, the CDR3 reads TGTGCCAGCAGCCCCCCCGGCCGTAACACTGAAGCTTTCTTT. J is TRBJ1-1 and V is TRBV9; D remains ambiguous. Trimming took 4 bases from V and 2 from J, leaving 12 bases between them. The length of the CDR3 is 14 residues. Germline loops: CDR1 SGDLS, CDR2 YYNGEE.

The chain links TRBV20-1 to TRBJ2-1, with D tentatively TRBD1 or TRBD2 (5 bases each). Looked up from germline, CDR1 is DFQATT and CDR2 is SNEGSKA (reference sequence). Trimming cost V 3 bases and J 7 bases, with 19 bases left between them. The CDR3 contains 15 residues. This chain's CDR3 is CSASGGMQNWNEQFF. The CDR3 nucleotides are TGCAGTGCTAGTGGGGGTATGCAAAACTGGAATGAGCAGTTCTTC.

The sample holds many counts of this clonotype. The chain has TRBV20-1 and TRBJ1-4; no clear D gene. CDR3 size: 11 residues. CDR1 and CDR2 from the germline V gene are DFQATT and SNEGSKA (reference sequence). The CDR3 spells CSLATNEKLFF. CDR3 in DNA: TGCAGCCTAGCAACTAATGAAAAACTGTTTTTT.

This clonotype was detected many times. The V and J genes are TRBV20-1 and TRBJ1-5; weak D call: TRBD1 (6 bases). The CDR3 covers 16 residues. V lost 2 bases and J 6 bases, leaving 20 bases between the germline ends. The germline V gene encodes CDR1 DFQATT and CDR2 SNEGSKA (reference sequence). Written as DNA, the CDR3 is TGCAGTGCTAGACCGCCTTGGGGGGGCGAAAGTCAGCCCCAGCATTTT. It translates to CSARPPWGGESQPQHF.

This clonotype has only a few counts. The chain has TRBV7-3 and TRBJ1-1; 10 positions agree with TRBD1. With 5 bases clipped from V and 0 bases from J, the junction kept 6 bases outside the gene matches. This CDR3 has 16 residues. Per the germline V gene, CDR1 is SGHTA and CDR2 is FQGTGA. The DNA of the CDR3 is TGTGCCAGCAGCCTGCGGGACAGGGGAATGAACACTGAAGCTTTCTTT. Its protein product is CASSLRDRGMNTEAFF.

The CDR3 loop reads CASSLQQGGVNTEAFF. The CDR3 coding sequence is TGTGCCAGCAGCTTACAGCAGGGGGGTGTCAACACTGAAGCTTTCTTT. This rearrangement joins TRBV7-2 to TRBJ1-1; 7 positions agree with TRBD1. This CDR3 region has 16 residues. Germline-derived CDR1 and CDR2 are SGHTA and FQGNSA. The ends lost 2 bases at V and 2 bases at J; junction bases unmatched: 8. The full variable domain, its missing parts supplied by reference TRBV7-2 and TRBJ1-1, is GAGVSQSPSNKVTEKGKDVELRCDPISGHTALYWYRQSLGQGLEFLIYFQGNSAPDKSGLPSDRFSAERTGGSVSTLTIQRTQQEDSAVYLCASSLQQGGVNTEAFFGQGTRLTVV.

This clonotype has more than one count but fewer than ten. This chain links TRBV12-3 or TRBV12-4 with TRBJ1-2; 7 nucleotides match TRBD1. The CDR3 spans 13 residues. J was trimmed by 6 bases and V by 7 bases; bases with no gene match: 8. The CDR3 region has the DNA TGTGCCAGCAACCCCTCAGGGGGGAATGGCTACACCTTC. Translation: CASNPSGGNGYTF.

This clonotype occurred many times. V is TRBV7-6 and J is TRBJ2-7; D is perhaps TRBD2 (7 bases). The germline CDR1 and CDR2 sequences are SGHVS and FNYEAQ. The CDR3 is 16 amino acids. Trimming took off 5 bases at V and 1 base at J, with 18 bases between the two ends. As DNA, the CDR3 is TGTGCCAGCAGCCATGCGAAGAGGGGGGGTTCCTACGAGCAGTACTTC. It codes for CASSHAKRGGSYEQYF.

Only a few counts were recorded for this clonotype. A much larger clone is a single base away; this may be a read error. The CDR3 sequence: CASSVAGGNNEQFF. In DNA, the CDR3 is TGTGCCAGCAGCGTAGCGGGGGGGAACAATGAGCAGTTCTTC. This chain connects TRBV7-3 to TRBJ2-1, with TRBD2 matching 11 bases. CDR3 length: 14 residues. Germline lookup yields CDR1 SGHTA and CDR2 FQGTGA. The V gene end was trimmed by 5 bases and the J gene end by 5 bases; junction bases not matched to a gene: 2.

This clonotype was counted between two and nine times. The gene calls are TRBV20-1 and TRBJ1-4; maybe TRBD1 (6 bases). The V end lost 0 bases, the J end lost 5 bases, and 19 bases lay between the germline ends. From germline, CDR1 is DFQATT and CDR2 SNEGSKA (reference sequence). This CDR3 region has 17 residues. The CDR3 reads CSARDRLGGRVNEKLFF. The DNA of the CDR3 is TGCAGTGCTAGAGATCGGTTGGGGGGCAGGGTGAATGAAAAACTGTTTTTT.